This TCR beta chain was retrieved from a study of blood T cell repertoires in COVID-19. Data came from immunoSEQ multiplex PCR; TCRdb stores just in-frame clones and leaves some out. This table holds about 160,000 clones, roughly 84% found once. Trimming cost V 0 bases and J 4 bases; bases outside gene matches: 6. Looked up from germline, CDR1 is MNHEY and CDR2 is SVGAGI. This CDR3 has 16 residues. The chain links TRBV6-5 to TRBJ1-1, with 9 bases matching TRBD1. Sample: PBMCs or T cells enriched from blood (not recorded which). The TCR originated in a man in his sixties who had recovered from COVID-19. CDR3 DNA: TGTGCCAGCAGTTACTCAAACCGGGACAGGGTCACTGAAGCTTTCTTT. Translated, it gives CASSYSNRDRVTEAFF.